This T cell receptor (beta chain) was recorded in a study of neurological immune-mediated disorders. The CDR3 is 13 residues long. CDR1 and CDR2 (germline): SGDLS, YYNGEE. The junction had 2 bases not matched to a gene; V was cut back by 4 bases and J by 1 base. Each CDR3 protein is one row after TCRdb ran MiXCR on the 5' RACE reads. Of 65,000 to 75,000 distinct CDR3 sequences in the sample, around 5% are singletons; the top ten hold 5.6%. This clonotype was detected many times. Sequencing used PBMCs. The receptor's source is a human donor with multiple sclerosis. The donor label of this sample is uncertain. The chain uses TRBV9 and TRBJ2-7, with 7 bases matching TRBD1. The CDR3 DNA sequence: TGTGCCAGCAGCTCGGGACAGTCCTACGAGCAGTACTTC. Protein product: CASSSGQSYEQYF.